The clone carrying this T cell receptor (beta chain) was detected ten times or more. What it binds is not known. The data derive from a study of T-cell memory formation after mild COVID-19. Whole-study results and caveats: Researchers report contracting CD4+ clones mostly in CM and EM, with CD8+ clones in EMRA. Confirmation of SARS-CoV-2 specificity was lacking for second-wave clones peaking day 37.

TCRdb ran MiXCR on the 5' RACE reads and lists one entry per CDR3 protein. The sample lists roughly 40,000 distinct CDR3 sequences; about 7.1% were seen once. With V trimmed by 4 bases and J by 2 bases, 8 bases remained unmatched. From germline, CDR1 is SEHNR and CDR2 FQNEAQ (reference sequence). This CDR3 spans 16 amino acids. The gene calls are TRBV7-9 and TRBJ2-3; 8 bases match TRBD1. The receptor was derived from a young man who had mild COVID-19 (a few samples of this study predate the infection). Cell type and time point are not known. Sequencing was carried out using PBMCs or a T cell subset sorted from them (not recorded which). The CDR3: CASSSNRGTYTDTQYF. For the CDR3, the DNA is TGTGCCAGCAGCTCCAACAGGGGGACGTACACAGATACGCAGTATTTT.